The clone carrying this T cell receptor (beta chain) was picked up a small number of times. Its specificity is not known. This sample was taken from a study of Graves' ophthalmopathy and Graves' hyperthyroidism. Study-wide background: Ophthalmopathy absent within 18 months of follow-up marked hyperthyroidism as stable. Study-wide results and caveats: Most thyroid clonotypes with frequency above 0.001 were detected in blood too. Using 13 signatures, a model distinguished ophthalmopathy from stable hyperthyroidism, reaching just under 90% sensitivity and 70% to 83% specificity.

Patients newly diagnosed with hyperthyroidism, under 2 months' duration, were aged 18 to 65, the study reports. Amplifying from RNA transcripts, the study obtained TCR beta CDR3 regions. Investigators did first-round RT-PCR with HTBI primers, then second-round multiplex PCR. From the multiplex PCR reads, TCRdb called clonotypes with MiXCR, one entry per CDR3 protein. The data show about 550,000 distinct CDR3 sequences, approximately 37% seen once. Germline values: CDR1 SGDLS, CDR2 YYNGEE. The CDR3 length is 15 residues. V lost 3 bases and J lost 9; bases outside the gene matches: 9. The sequence derives from an adult man with Graves' hyperthyroidism. This chain joins TRBV9 and TRBJ2-5, with 12 nucleotides matching TRBD1. Sequencing was carried out using peripheral blood or thyroid tissue (not recorded which). CDR3 in amino acids: CASSAGTGGVWAQYF. In DNA form, the CDR3 reads TGTGCCAGCAGCGCCGGGACAGGGGGCGTGTGGGCCCAGTACTTC. Based on the CDR3 plus reference TRBV9 and TRBJ2-5, the full variable domain is DSGVTQTPKHLITATGQRVTLRCSPRSGDLSVYWYQQSLDQGLQFLIQYYNGEERAKGNILERFSAQQFPDLHSELNLSSLELGDSALYFCASSAGTGGVWAQYFGPGTRLLVL.